One sample yielded the 26 T cell receptor beta chains listed below, sequenced in a study of control samples from healthy donors and cancer patients. Produced via immunoSEQ multiplex PCR; TCRdb's table is partial and in-frame only. This table has approximately 90,000 clones, about 88% appearing once. The specimen was PBMCs. Receptor source: a man aged 65 to 85 with lung cancer.

This clone was counted between two and nine times. The chain is built from TRBV7-8 and TRBJ1-5; D is perhaps TRBD1 (6 bases). Trimming removed 4 bases from V and 0 bases from J, with 16 bases in between. This CDR3 spans 17 amino acids. The germline V gene has CDR1 SGHVS and CDR2 FQNEAQ. CDR3 DNA sequence: TGTGCCAGCAGCTCACAGGGACGGAGTTATAGCAATCAGCCCCAGCATTTT. It is translated as CASSSQGRSYSNQPQHF.

The CDR3 reads CASSLTALAGKQETQYF. The CDR3, as DNA: TGTGCCAGCAGCTTAACTGCACTAGCGGGGAAACAAGAGACCCAGTACTTC. The chain has TRBV7-9 and TRBJ2-5, with 10 bases identical to TRBD2. CDR1 and CDR2 (germline): SEHNR, FQNEAQ (reference sequence). The ends lost 2 bases at V and 2 bases at J; junction bases unmatched: 8. The CDR3 is 17 amino acids. The whole variable domain, remainder taken from reference TRBV7-9 and TRBJ2-5, is DTGVSQNPRHKITKRGQNVTFRCDPISEHNRLYWYRQTLGQGPEFLTYFQNEAQLEKSRLLSDRFSAERPKGSFSTLEIQRTEQGDSAMYLCASSLTALAGKQETQYFGPGTRLLVL.

The chain couples TRBV11-1 to TRBJ2-5; D is ambiguous. Germline CDR1 is SGHAT and CDR2 is FQDESV (reference sequence). The ends were cut back, 1 base at V and 6 bases at J, with 18 bases in the middle. The CDR3 is made up of 16 amino acids. The CDR3 bases are TGTGCCAGCAGCTTAGGTTCGGGCACCCGCCAGAAGACCCAGTACTTC. Protein product: CASSLGSGTRQKTQYF.

The CDR3, as DNA: TGTGCCATCAGTGAGTCCGGACCAGGGTCTAATGAAAAACTGTTTTTT. It specifies CAISESGPGSNEKLFF. This chain uses TRBV10-3 with TRBJ1-4, with a possible D match to TRBD1 (5 bases). CDR3 length equals 16 residues. Germline-derived CDR1 and CDR2 are ENHRY and SYGVKD. Trimming removed 0 bases at V and 3 bases at J, with 11 bases between.

The chain uses TRBV5-4 and TRBJ2-1, with 7 bases identical to TRBD2. Germline V gene data show CDR1 as SGHNT and CDR2 as YYREEE (reference sequence). The J segment lost 5 bases and the V segment lost 4 bases, leaving 6 bases of the junction unmatched. This CDR3 region has 14 residues. CDR3 bases: TGTGCCAGCAGCCCGGAGACTAGCCACAATGAGCAGTTCTTC. Translated, it gives CASSPETSHNEQFF.

This chain connects TRBV11-1 to TRBJ2-3, with unresolved D. Trimming shortened V by 5 bases and J by 2 bases, and 11 bases separated the two germline ends. This CDR3 spans 14 amino acids. From germline, CDR1 is SGHAT and CDR2 FQDESV (reference sequence). The CDR3 bases are TGTGCCAGCAGCACGGGCCCCTCCACAGATACGCAGTATTTT. The encoded protein is CASSTGPSTDTQYF.

This clone was seen once. V usage is TRBV6-5 and J usage is TRBJ2-1; 12 nucleotides match TRBD2. Germline CDR1 reads MNHEY; CDR2 reads SVGAGI. Trimming at V came to 4 bases and at J to 5 bases, leaving 3 bases not matched to a gene. CDR3 length: 15 residues. The DNA of the CDR3 is TGTGCCAGCAGTTTTCTAGCGGGGGGGCACAATGAGCAGTTCTTC. It is translated as CASSFLAGGHNEQFF.

This clone was recorded once. The chain carries TRBV20-1 and TRBJ2-5, with a weak D call TRBD2 (5 bases). The V end lost 1 base, the J end lost 5 bases, and 5 bases lay between the germline ends. Germline values: CDR1 DFQATT, CDR2 SNEGSKA (reference sequence). The CDR3 spans 11 residues. The CDR3, as DNA: TGCAGTGCTAGAGCGGGGGAGACCCAGTACTTC. Translated: CSARAGETQYF.

There are a few counts of this clone. The V gene is TRBV2, the J gene TRBJ1-5; D gene ambiguous. The germline CDR1 and CDR2 sequences are SNHLY and FYNNEI. This CDR3 spans 13 amino acids. Trimming cost V 8 bases and J 6 bases, with 14 bases left between them. The CDR3 coding sequence is TGTGCCAGCGTGGGTAGATTCGGTCAGCCCCAGCATTTT. It translates to CASVGRFGQPQHF.

The chain recombines TRBV11-2 with TRBJ2-7; D uncertain. CDR1 SGHAT and CDR2 FQNNGV come from the germline V gene. The germline V and J ends were trimmed by 5 bases and 6 bases, with 17 bases remaining between them. This CDR3 is 14 amino acids long. The CDR3 is CASSHSHPGSEQYF. In nucleotides, the CDR3 is TGTGCCAGCAGCCATTCCCATCCCGGCAGCGAGCAGTACTTC.

The chain couples TRBV6-5 to TRBJ1-6; D gene ambiguous. The CDR3 runs 15 residues. The germline V gene has CDR1 MNHEY and CDR2 SVGAGI. V was pared by 6 bases and J by 0 bases, with 9 bases between. Here the CDR3 reads CASRISSSYNSPLHF. The CDR3 DNA sequence: TGTGCCAGCAGAATCAGTAGCTCCTATAATTCACCCCTCCACTTT.

The chain carries TRBV30 and TRBJ2-1; TRBD2 matches at 7 bases. The CDR3 extends over 14 amino acids. Germline trimming cut 8 bases from V and 2 bases from J; bases unmatched to any gene: 9. The germline V gene encodes CDR1 GTSNPN and CDR2 SVGIG (reference sequence). CDR3 protein: CAGAAAGTYNEQFF. DNA of the CDR3: TGTGCCGGAGCCGCAGCGGGGACCTACAATGAGCAGTTCTTC.

The chain has TRBV7-3 and TRBJ1-1; D gene ambiguous. Deletions cut 5 bases from V and 0 bases from J, with 13 bases between. CDR1 is SGHTA, CDR2 FQGTGA, per germline. The CDR3 covers 15 residues. Here the CDR3 DNA reads TGTGCCAGCAGCCGGTCCCGGGGAGTGAACACTGAAGCTTTCTTT. This codes for CASSRSRGVNTEAFF.

V usage is TRBV14 and J usage is TRBJ2-1; the D is unclear. CDR3 length equals 14 residues. The V end was cut by 1 base, the J end by 6 bases, with 10 bases between. Per germline, CDR1 SGHDN and CDR2 FVKESK. CDR3 amino acids: CASSQGPTFNEQFF. Written as DNA, the CDR3 is TGTGCCAGCAGCCAAGGTCCTACTTTCAATGAGCAGTTCTTC.

This clone came up a few times. The gene calls are TRBV19 and TRBJ2-7; D may be TRBD2 (6 bases). Germline assignment: CDR1 LNHDA and CDR2 SQIVND (reference sequence). The V end lost 1 base, the J end lost 3 bases, and 10 bases lay between the germline ends. The CDR3 is 14 residues long. Written as DNA, the CDR3 is TGTGCCAGTAGTATAGCGGAGGGAGACTACGAGCAGTACTTC. As protein: CASSIAEGDYEQYF.

This clone occurred once. The chain has TRBV7-2 and TRBJ1-2; D might be TRBD1 (6 bases). The V and J ends lost 5 bases and 3 bases respectively, with 16 bases between them. Germline V gene sequence: CDR1 SGHTA, CDR2 FQGNSA. This CDR3 is 15 amino acids long. CDR3 residues: CASSGRWGQDYGYTF. In DNA form, the CDR3 reads TGTGCCAGCAGCGGCCGCTGGGGGCAGGACTATGGCTACACCTTC. The variable domain in full, completed from reference TRBV7-2 and TRBJ1-2, reads GAGVSQSPSNKVTEKGKDVELRCDPISGHTALYWYRQSLGQGLEFLIYFQGNSAPDKSGLPSDRFSAERTGGSVSTLTIQRTQQEDSAVYLCASSGRWGQDYGYTFGSGTRLTVV.

V and J are TRBV7-8 and TRBJ2-7, with D uncertain. The CDR3 has 16 residues. CDR1 is SGHVS, CDR2 FQNEAQ, per germline. With 6 bases removed from V and 2 bases from J, the gap between germline ends came to 20 bases. The CDR3 spells CASSQNSRQSTYEQYF. The CDR3 DNA is TGTGCCAGCAGTCAAAATTCCAGGCAGAGTACCTACGAGCAGTACTTC.

The V and J genes are TRBV19 and TRBJ2-1, with TRBD2 matching 9 bases. V lost 4 bases, J lost 0 bases, and 7 bases stayed unmatched. From germline, CDR1 is LNHDA and CDR2 SQIVND (reference sequence). The CDR3 sequence is 17 residues long. The CDR3 DNA reads as TGTGCCAGTAGTAAGGGGACTAGCAAAAGCTCCTACAATGAGCAGTTCTTC. Its protein product is CASSKGTSKSSYNEQFF. Supplemented by reference TRBV19 and TRBJ2-1, the full variable domain reads DGGITQSPKYLFRKEGQNVTLSCEQNLNHDAMYWYRQDPGQGLRLIYYSQIVNDFQKGDIAEGYSVSREKKESFPLTVTSAQKNPTAFYLCASSKGTSKSSYNEQFFGPGTRLTVL.

The CDR3 loop is CASSPYSGTAFSGNTIYF. The DNA for the CDR3 is TGTGCCAGCAGCCCGTACTCCGGGACAGCCTTCTCTGGAAACACCATATATTTT. The genes are TRBV11-2 and TRBJ1-3; TRBD1 agrees at 7 bases. The CDR3 loop spans 18 amino acids. CDR1 and CDR2 (germline): SGHAT, FQNNGV. Losses at the gene ends were 5 bases for V and 0 bases for J; bases not matched to a gene: 13.

The chain combines TRBV5-6 with TRBJ2-3; no clear D. This CDR3 is 13 amino acids long. CDR1 is SGHDT and CDR2 is YYEEEE in the germline V gene. With 4 bases removed from V and 6 bases from J, the gap between germline ends came to 12 bases. Here the CDR3 DNA reads TGTGCCAGCAGCCTCCCGTCCCCCGATACGCAGTATTTT. This codes for CASSLPSPDTQYF.

The CDR3 bases are TGTGCCAGCAGCCGAGTGATCCGAACAGGGGGGTCACCCGGGGAGCTGTTTTTT. Its protein product is CASSRVIRTGGSPGELFF. The chain employs TRBV14 and TRBJ2-2; 8 bases agree with TRBD1. Trimming at V came to 4 bases and at J to 6 bases, leaving 16 bases not matched to a gene. This CDR3 comprises 18 residues. Germline V gives CDR1 SGHDN, CDR2 FVKESK.

As regards this clone: Distinct nucleotide sequences in the sample also encode this CDR3. V and J are TRBV7-3 and TRBJ2-1; no firm D call. Trimming left V 4 bases short and J 4 bases short, with 8 bases between. CDR1 and CDR2 from the germline V gene are SGHTA and FQGTGA. This CDR3 is built from 13 residues. CDR3 amino acids: CASSSTNYNEQFF. The CDR3, as DNA: TGTGCCAGCAGCTCGACAAATTACAATGAGCAGTTCTTC.

This chain connects TRBV27 to TRBJ1-3; D ambiguous. The V gene's germline CDR1 is MNHEY and CDR2 SMNVEV (reference sequence). V dropped 6 bases and J dropped 2 bases, with 11 bases sitting between them. This CDR3 has 14 residues. For the CDR3, the DNA is TGTGCCAGCAGCCTCCTAGGGCCTGGAAACACCATATATTTT. It translates to CASSLLGPGNTIYF.

This chain joins TRBV9 and TRBJ1-2; 8 nucleotides match TRBD1. V lost 1 base to trimming and J lost 7 bases; unmatched junction nucleotides: 6. The V gene's germline CDR1 is SGDLS and CDR2 YYNGEE. The CDR3 loop spans 14 amino acids. The CDR3, as DNA: TGTGCCAGCAGCGTAACCCTCACAGGGGGTGGCTACACCTTC. Translation gives CASSVTLTGGGYTF.

CDR3 nucleotide sequence: TGCAGCGTCAGGGACGGCCGGGTGGAGCAGTACTTC. It encodes CSVRDGRVEQYF. The chain is built from TRBV29-1 and TRBJ2-7, with D tentatively TRBD1 or TRBD2 (5 bases each). Looked up from germline, CDR1 is SQVTM and CDR2 is ANQGSEA. Trimming took 6 bases from V and 7 from J, leaving 16 bases between them. The CDR3 loop spans 12 amino acids.

The gene calls are TRBV6-5 and TRBJ2-7, with D tentatively TRBD1 or TRBD2 (5 bases each). Trimming stripped 7 bases from V and 4 bases from J, with 14 bases between. The CDR3 runs to 13 residues. Germline V gene lookup returns CDR1 MNHEY and CDR2 SVGAGI. The CDR3 is CASTLTRGYEQYF. The CDR3, as DNA: TGTGCCAGCACCCTGACGAGGGGTTACGAGCAGTACTTC.